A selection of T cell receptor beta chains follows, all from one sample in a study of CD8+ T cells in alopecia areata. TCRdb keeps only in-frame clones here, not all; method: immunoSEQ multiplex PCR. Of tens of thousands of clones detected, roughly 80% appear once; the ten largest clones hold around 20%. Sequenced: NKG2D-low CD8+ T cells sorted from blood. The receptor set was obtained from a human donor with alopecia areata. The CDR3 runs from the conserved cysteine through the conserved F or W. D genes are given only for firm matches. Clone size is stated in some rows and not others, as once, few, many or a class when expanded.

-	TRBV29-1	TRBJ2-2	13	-	TGCAGCGTTCCAGATTTGAACACCGGGGAGCTGTTTTTT	CSVPDLNTGELFF
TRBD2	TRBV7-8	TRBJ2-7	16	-	TGTGCCAGCAGCTCCCGGACTAGCGGGGGAGTCGACGAGCAGTACTTC	CASSSRTSGGVDEQYF
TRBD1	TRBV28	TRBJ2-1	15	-	TGTGCCAGCAGTGACAGGGCCTCCTACTACAATGAGCAGTTCTTC	CASSDRASYYNEQFF
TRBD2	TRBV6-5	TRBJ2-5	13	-	TGTGCCAGCAGTGTGAGCGGGAGGGAGACCCAGTACTTC	CASSVSGRETQYF
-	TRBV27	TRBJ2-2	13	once	TGTGCCAGCAGTCGACTGATTTCAGGGGAGCTGTTTTTT	CASSRLISGELFF
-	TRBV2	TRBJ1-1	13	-	TGTGCCAGCACCGCTGAGGGTTGGACTGAAGCTTTCTTT	CASTAEGWTEAFF
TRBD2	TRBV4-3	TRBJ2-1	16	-	TGCGCCAGCAGCCAAGATCGTCAACTAGCGGGGGGGGAGCAGTTCTTC	CASSQDRQLAGGEQFF
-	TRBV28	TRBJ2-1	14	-	TGTGCCAGCAGTTCATACGGGAGAGAAGATGAGCAGTTCTTC	CASSSYGREDEQFF
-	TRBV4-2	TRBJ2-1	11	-	TGTGCCAGCAGCCAGAACAATGAGCAGTTCTTC	CASSQNNEQFF
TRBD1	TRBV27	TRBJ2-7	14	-	TGTGCCAGCAGTTTGGGACAGGCGTCCTACGAGCAGTACTTC	CASSLGQASYEQYF
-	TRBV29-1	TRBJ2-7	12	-	TGCAGCGTGCTTCTCGGGCCTATCGAGCAGTACTTC	CSVLLGPIEQYF
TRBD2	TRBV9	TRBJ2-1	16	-	TGTGCCAGCAGCCCCCCGGGGGGGGCCAACTACAATGAGCAGTTCTTC	CASSPPGGANYNEQFF
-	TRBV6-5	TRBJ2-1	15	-	TGTGCCAGCAGTAGGGGCGATTTGGGAGGAAATGAGCAGTTCTTC	CASSRGDLGGNEQFF
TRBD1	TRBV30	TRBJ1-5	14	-	TGTGCCTGGAGTGTCGGACAGGGGGCGCAGCCCCAGCATTTT	CAWSVGQGAQPQHF
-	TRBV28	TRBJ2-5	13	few	TGTGCCAGCAGTTTAATACTGCAAGAGACCCAGTACTTC	CASSLILQETQYF
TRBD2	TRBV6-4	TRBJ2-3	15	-	TGTGCCAGCAGTGACTCGGGGCAGGGAGGGGATACGCAGTATTTT	CASSDSGQGGDTQYF
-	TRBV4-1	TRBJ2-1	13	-	TGCGCCAGCAGCCAATATGAGGGGGATGAGCAGTTCTTC	CASSQYEGDEQFF
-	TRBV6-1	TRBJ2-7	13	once	TGTGCCAGCAGTGAGGACAGTTCCTACGAGCAGTACTTC	CASSEDSSYEQYF
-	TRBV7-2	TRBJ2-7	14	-	TGTGCCAGCAGCGGCCGGACAGATGGGTCCGGGCAGTACTTC	CASSGRTDGSGQYF
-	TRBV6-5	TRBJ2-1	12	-	TGTGCCAGCAGTTCAGACATCGGTGAGCAGTTCTTC	CASSSDIGEQFF
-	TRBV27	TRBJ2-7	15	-	TGTGCCAGCAGTCCCGGCTCCGGGAGCTCCTACGAGCAGTACTTC	CASSPGSGSSYEQYF
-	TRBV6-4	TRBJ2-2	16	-	TGTGCCAGCAGTGACTCAGTGGGACTCCTCACCGGGGAGCTGTTTTTT	CASSDSVGLLTGELFF
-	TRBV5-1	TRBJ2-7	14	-	TGCGCCAGCAGCCAGTGGGCAGGAGACTACGAGCAGTACTTC	CASSQWAGDYEQYF
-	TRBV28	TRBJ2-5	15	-	TGTGCCAGCAGCAGGACAGCCTCTGACCAAGAGACCCAGTACTTC	CASSRTASDQETQYF
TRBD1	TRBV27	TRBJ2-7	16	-	TGTGCCAGCAGTTCACACACAAACCCGACAGGGGTCGAGCAGTACTTC	CASSSHTNPTGVEQYF
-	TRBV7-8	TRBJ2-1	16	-	TGTGCCAGCAGCTTATCTTACGGGAACTCCTACAATGAGCAGTTCTTC	CASSLSYGNSYNEQFF
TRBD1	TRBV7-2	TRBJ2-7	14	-	TGTGCCAGCAGCCTAACAGGGGCGGCGGGCGAGCAGTACTTC	CASSLTGAAGEQYF
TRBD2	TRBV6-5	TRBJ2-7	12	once	TGTGCCAGCGGAGCGGGATTCTACGAGCAGTACTTC	CASGAGFYEQYF
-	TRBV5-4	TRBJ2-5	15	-	TGTGCCAGCAGCTCCCTAGAAAATCCCCCAGAGACCCAGTACTTC	CASSSLENPPETQYF
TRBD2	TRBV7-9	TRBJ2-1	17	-	TGTGCCAGCAGCACCGCCGGGACTAGCGGTTACTACAATGAGCAGTTCTTC	CASSTAGTSGYYNEQFF
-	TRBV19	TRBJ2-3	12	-	TGTGCCAGTAGTCCTTCCACAGATACGCAGTATTTT	CASSPSTDTQYF
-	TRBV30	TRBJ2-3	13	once	TGTGCCTGGGAACAGGGTTCGGCAGATACGCAGTATTTT	CAWEQGSADTQYF
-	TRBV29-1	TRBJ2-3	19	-	TGCAGCGGACCATGCTCCCTCCCGAGAGGGCGATCGATGGCAGATACGCAGTATTTT	CSGPCSLPRGRSMADTQYF
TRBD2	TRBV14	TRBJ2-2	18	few	TGTGCCAGCAGCCAAGTCCCGCGACTAGCGGACAACACCGGGGAGCTGTTTTTT	CASSQVPRLADNTGELFF
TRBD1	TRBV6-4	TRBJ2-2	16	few	TGTGCCAGCAGAGGGTCGACAGGGGAGAACACCGGGGAGCTGTTTTTT	CASRGSTGENTGELFF
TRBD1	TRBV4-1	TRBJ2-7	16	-	TGCGCCAGCAGCCAAGATCCGGGACAGGGGGCTGATGAGCAGTACTTC	CASSQDPGQGADEQYF
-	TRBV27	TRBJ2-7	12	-	TGTGCCAGCCGTACTCTCTCCTACGAGCAGTACTTC	CASRTLSYEQYF
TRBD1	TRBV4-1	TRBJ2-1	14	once	TGCGCCAGCAGCCTTGGGACAGGGTCCAATGAGCAGTTCTTC	CASSLGTGSNEQFF
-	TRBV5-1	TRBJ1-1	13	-	TGCGCCAGCAGCTTGGCCGGGGAAACTGAAGCTTTCTTT	CASSLAGETEAFF
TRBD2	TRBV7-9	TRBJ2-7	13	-	TGTGCCAGCAGCTTTGGGAGGGGAAACGAGCAGTACTTC	CASSFGRGNEQYF
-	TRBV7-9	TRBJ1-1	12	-	TGTGCCAGTTCGTATTTGGGCACTGAAGCTTTCTTT	CASSYLGTEAFF
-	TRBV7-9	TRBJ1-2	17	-	TGTGCCAGCAGCCCACTGATGGTTAGGCGGGATAACTATGGCTACACCTTC	CASSPLMVRRDNYGYTF
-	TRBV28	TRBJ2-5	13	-	TGTGCCAGCAGTTTTCCCCAGGGAGGGACCCAGTACTTC	CASSFPQGGTQYF
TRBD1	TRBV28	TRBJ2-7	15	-	TGTGCCAGCAGGTCCCGGGACAGGGGCAACTACGAGCAGTACTTC	CASRSRDRGNYEQYF
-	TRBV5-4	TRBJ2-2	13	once	TGTGCCAGCAGCTTGACAGGGACCGGGGAGCTGTTTTTT	CASSLTGTGELFF
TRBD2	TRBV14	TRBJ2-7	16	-	TGTGCCAGCAGCCAAGATCGGCGGGACTACTCCTACGAGCAGTACTTC	CASSQDRRDYSYEQYF
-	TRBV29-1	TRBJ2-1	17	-	-	CSVAKQGTSYFGNEQFF
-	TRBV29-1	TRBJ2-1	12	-	TGCAGCGCGCTCGCTAGCACCGATGAGCAGTTCTTC	CSALASTDEQFF
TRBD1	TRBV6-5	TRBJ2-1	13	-	TGTGCCAGCAGTTTAAACAGGGGGAATGAGCAGTTCTTC	CASSLNRGNEQFF
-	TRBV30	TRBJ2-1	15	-	TGTGCCTGGAGTGCCGGGACCACCCGATGGAATGAGCAGTTCTTC	CAWSAGTTRWNEQFF
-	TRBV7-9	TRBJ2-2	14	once	TGTGCCAGCAGCGAGGGATCGAACACCGGGGAGCTGTTTTTT	CASSEGSNTGELFF
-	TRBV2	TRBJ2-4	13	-	TGTGCCAGCATCGATTACAGAAAAAACATTCAGTACTTC	CASIDYRKNIQYF
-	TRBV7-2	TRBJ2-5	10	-	TGTGCCAGCGGTACACAGACCCAGTACTTC	CASGTQTQYF
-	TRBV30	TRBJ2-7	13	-	TGTGCCTGGAGTGTACTTGGGGGCTACGAGCAGTACTTC	CAWSVLGGYEQYF